This T cell receptor (beta chain) originates from a study of long-term antiretroviral therapy in people with HIV. Study observations and caveats: Blood in the study was drawn between the mid-2000s and the late 2010s, possibly under older ART regimens, which may be less effective than current ones. Absence of data on ART adherence, viral resistance or therapy changes was noted. Subsequent to ART, diversity was augmented yet persisted below that of transplant donor controls. HIV repertoire CDR3 lengths ranged less widely than those of controls.

Running of the v3.0 immunoSEQ assay took place at survey level. The assay was immunoSEQ multiplex PCR, and TCRdb's table has in-frame clones only and misses some. The table lists under 45,000 clones, 94% of them singletons. This clone was seen once. What it recognizes is unknown. Germline V gene lookup returns CDR1 SQVTM and CDR2 ANQGSEA. CDR3 length: 14 residues. The V and J ends lost 4 bases and 0 bases, in that order; junction bases with no gene match: 5. This TCR was sampled from a man aged 25-40 years with HIV. The J gene is TRBJ1-1, the V gene TRBV29-1, with 7 bases aligning to TRBD1. The material sequenced was unsorted PBMCs, taken around 9.2 years after starting antiretroviral therapy. CDR3 DNA sequence: TGCAGCGTTGCCCAGGGGGGAATGAACACTGAAGCTTTCTTT. This gives the protein CSVAQGGMNTEAFF.